This paragraph covers one T cell receptor (beta chain) sequence. The donors were adults (healthy and HIV-negative) with no recent acute infections or vaccinations. The repertoire was sequenced with immunoSEQ multiplex PCR; TCRdb's copy has only in-frame clones and lacks some. The repertoire holds hundreds of thousands of clones, with around 76% as singletons. The record originates from a study of shared clonotypes between healthy human individuals. The origin of this receptor is a woman in her thirties or forties in good health. Some clones in this sample may be carry-over from other donors' samples. Source material: PBMCs.

CDR3 loop: CASSKVQVNYGYTF. The CDR3 DNA is TGTGCCAGCAGCAAAGTCCAGGTTAACTATGGCTACACCTTC. This chain uses TRBV21-1 with TRBJ1-2; TRBD1 reflects the table's D call only, with no check against the DNA. TRBV21-1 is listed as a pseudogene. This CDR3 has 14 residues.